The 31 T cell receptor beta chains reported below all come from one sample, sequenced in a study of blood T cell repertoires in COVID-19. Assay used: immunoSEQ multiplex PCR; TCRdb lists only in-frame clones, some missing. The profile covers approximately 160,000 clones, with more than 70% appearing a single time and around 14% taken by the ten largest. The sequencing input was peripheral blood. The receptors originated from a man younger than 35 with active or convalescent COVID-19.

The chain has TRBV27 and TRBJ2-3, with D unresolved. Trimming shortened V by 3 bases and J by 0 bases, and 7 bases separated the two germline ends. The germline V gene encodes CDR1 MNHEY and CDR2 SMNVEV (reference sequence). The CDR3 covers 14 residues. CDR3 nucleotides: TGTGCCAGCAGTTTCTTCGTTAGCACAGATACGCAGTATTTT. Its translation is CASSFFVSTDTQYF.

The chain links TRBV7-8 to TRBJ2-1, with 7 nucleotides matching TRBD2. V trimming: 5 bases; J trimming: 3 bases; junction bases outside the gene matches: 13. Per germline, CDR1 SGHVS and CDR2 FQNEAQ. CDR3 length: 17 residues. The CDR3 coding sequence is TGTGCCAGCAGCCCCACGAGCGGGGCCAGGTTCTACAATGAGCAGTTCTTC. Translated, it gives CASSPTSGARFYNEQFF.

The rearrangement uses TRBV19 and TRBJ1-4; the match to TRBD1 covers 8 bases. V lost 5 bases, J lost 0 bases, and 8 bases stayed unmatched. This CDR3 spans 17 amino acids. From germline, CDR1 is LNHDA and CDR2 SQIVND (reference sequence). The CDR3 sequence: CASSRTGIDATNEKLFF. The CDR3 region has the DNA TGTGCCAGTAGTCGGACAGGGATAGATGCAACTAATGAAAAACTGTTTTTT.

The J gene is TRBJ1-5, the V gene TRBV24-1, with D unclear. V lost 9 bases and J 0 bases, leaving 8 bases between the germline ends. CDR1 and CDR2 from the germline V gene are KGHDR and SFDVKD. The CDR3 consists of 13 residues. CDR3 in amino acids: CATVLYSNQPQHF. The CDR3 nucleotides read TGTGCCACCGTTCTTTATAGCAATCAGCCCCAGCATTTT.

The gene calls are TRBV6-5 and TRBJ2-3; 7 positions match TRBD1. Trimming at V came to 5 bases and at J to 4 bases, leaving 6 bases not matched to a gene. The CDR3 loop spans 14 amino acids. The V gene's germline CDR1 is MNHEY and CDR2 SVGAGI. CDR3 sequence (DNA): TGTGCCAGCAGTAGCGACAGGGTCCCAGATACGCAGTATTTT. This sequence encodes CASSSDRVPDTQYF.

The chain recombines TRBV6-5 with TRBJ1-2; 9 bases are a match to TRBD1. V was pared by 0 bases and J by 7 bases, with 3 bases of the junction left unmatched. The CDR3 runs to 14 residues. CDR1 is MNHEY and CDR2 is SVGAGI in the germline V gene. The CDR3 region is CASSYSGQGGGYTF. CDR3 bases: TGTGCCAGCAGTTACTCGGGACAGGGCGGTGGCTACACCTTC.

This chain joins TRBV25-1 and TRBJ1-2; D may be TRBD1 (6 bases). This CDR3 has 13 residues. V gave up 3 bases and J gave up 3 bases, with 8 bases separating them. Germline V CDR1 and CDR2: MGHDK, SYGVNS. CDR3 sequence: CASSEKGDYGYTF. DNA for the CDR3: TGTGCCAGCAGTGAGAAGGGGGACTATGGCTACACCTTC.

This clone was observed a handful of times. This chain links TRBV3-1 (or the pseudogene TRBV3-2) with TRBJ2-7; 9 positions agree with TRBD2. From germline, CDR1 is LGHDT and CDR2 YNNKEL (reference sequence). V was clipped by 4 bases and J by 5 bases; unmatched bases: 9. The CDR3 is 15 residues long. The CDR3 DNA is TGTGCCAGCAGCCCCCGGCCTAGCGGGGCCCACGAGCAGTACTTC. Residues: CASSPRPSGAHEQYF.

This sequence joins TRBV29-1 and TRBJ2-7; TRBD1 matches at 9 bases. This CDR3 is 17 amino acids long. Germline V CDR1 and CDR2: SQVTM, ANQGSEA. V trimming: 5 bases; J trimming: 5 bases; junction bases outside the gene matches: 19. CDR3 in DNA: TGCAGCGTTACTGGTGGACAGGGGTTATCGTGGATCAACGAGCAGTACTTC. Translating gives CSVTGGQGLSWINEQYF.

The chain couples TRBV19 to TRBJ2-7; the D is unclear. Trimming removed 0 bases from V and 3 bases from J, with 6 bases in between. The germline V gene encodes CDR1 LNHDA and CDR2 SQIVND (reference sequence). The CDR3 has 13 residues. The CDR3 nucleotides read TGTGCCAGTAGTATAGAGAGGAGCTACGAGCAGTACTTC. Protein: CASSIERSYEQYF.

The rearrangement uses TRBV12-3 or TRBV12-4 and TRBJ1-5, with D hard to call. The CDR3 extends over 13 amino acids. The V and J ends lost 0 bases and 3 bases respectively, with 3 bases between them. The CDR3 loop is CASSLAANQPQHF. The CDR3 DNA reads as TGTGCCAGCAGTTTAGCAGCCAATCAGCCCCAGCATTTT.

The V call is TRBV6-5, the J call TRBJ2-1; 13 nucleotides line up with TRBD2. The CDR3 contains 14 residues. Looked up from germline, CDR1 is MNHEY and CDR2 is SVGAGI. V lost 4 bases, J lost 7 bases, and 1 base stayed unmatched. CDR3 sequence (DNA): TGTGCCAGCAGTTCGGGACTAGCGGGAAATGAGCAGTTCTTC. Translating it yields CASSSGLAGNEQFF.

The genes are TRBV19 and TRBJ1-2; 9 bases fit TRBD1. V lost 6 bases to trimming and J lost 4 bases; unmatched junction nucleotides: 6. Germline V lookup: CDR1 LNHDA, CDR2 SQIVND (reference sequence). The CDR3 has 14 amino acids. The CDR3, as DNA: TGTGCCAGTAGCCCCGGGACAGGGCCCTATGGCTACACCTTC. This translates into CASSPGTGPYGYTF.

V gene TRBV20-1 combines with J gene TRBJ2-7, with D maybe TRBD2 (5 bases). CDR3 length: 11 amino acids. Germline V gives CDR1 DFQATT, CDR2 SNEGSKA (reference sequence). The V and J ends lost 6 bases and 4 bases respectively, with 10 bases between them. The CDR3 bases are TGCAGTGCACTAGGATCTTACGAGCAGTACTTC. It codes for CSALGSYEQYF.

The CDR3 nucleotides read TGTGCCACCAGCAGGGACGACAGGGGAGGGACAGATACGCAGTATTTT. Encoded protein: CATSRDDRGGTDTQYF. The chain has TRBV15 and TRBJ2-3, with D perhaps TRBD1 (8 bases). Germline CDR1 reads LNHNV; CDR2 reads YYDKDF (reference sequence). Between the trimmed V and J ends, which lost 3 bases and 3 bases, there was a span of 16 bases. The length of the CDR3 is 16 residues.

This clone was found a few times. The rearrangement uses TRBV7-9 and TRBJ2-7; D ambiguous. The CDR3 has 12 amino acids. V was cut by 8 bases and J by 1 base, with 9 bases left in between. Germline V lookup: CDR1 SEHNR, CDR2 FQNEAQ (reference sequence). This CDR3 reads CASGLQSYEQYF. CDR3 in DNA: TGTGCCAGCGGGCTCCAATCCTACGAGCAGTACTTC.

The V and J genes are TRBV7-2 and TRBJ2-5; possible D gene TRBD1, 5 bases. V dropped 3 bases and J dropped 1 base, with 12 bases sitting between them. Germline lookup yields CDR1 SGHTA and CDR2 FQGNSA. CDR3 length: 15 residues. CDR3: CASSFAQQVQETQYF. CDR3 nucleotide sequence: TGTGCCAGCAGCTTTGCCCAACAGGTCCAAGAGACCCAGTACTTC. The full variable domain, its missing parts supplied by reference TRBV7-2 and TRBJ2-5, is GAGVSQSPSNKVTEKGKDVELRCDPISGHTALYWYRQSLGQGLEFLIYFQGNSAPDKSGLPSDRFSAERTGGSVSTLTIQRTQQEDSAVYLCASSFAQQVQETQYFGPGTRLLVL.

This chain connects TRBV7-9 to TRBJ1-1; TRBD1 is a possible D gene (5 bases). The CDR3 runs 14 residues. V was shortened by 4 bases and J by 0 bases, with 9 bases between the two germline ends. Germline values: CDR1 SEHNR, CDR2 FQNEAQ (reference sequence). The CDR3 DNA reads as TGTGCCAGCAGCTCCAGGGTAATGAACACTGAAGCTTTCTTT. Amino acids: CASSSRVMNTEAFF.

This sequence joins TRBV12-3 or TRBV12-4 and TRBJ1-5; no reliable D call. Trimming pared 3 bases from V and 5 bases from J, leaving 8 bases between. This CDR3 contains 13 residues. Here the CDR3 DNA reads TGTGCCAGCAGTTTCGGAGGGCATCAGCCCCAGCATTTT. Translation: CASSFGGHQPQHF.

This rearrangement joins TRBV15 to TRBJ1-4; no clear D. This CDR3 is 16 amino acids long. The V gene lost 2 bases and the J gene lost 5 bases, with 15 bases spanning the gap. From germline, CDR1 is LNHNV and CDR2 YYDKDF (reference sequence). The CDR3 spells CATSRPSGLTNEKLFF. CDR3 DNA sequence: TGTGCCACCAGCAGACCTTCGGGATTAACAAATGAAAAACTGTTTTTT.

This clone was observed a single time. The rearrangement links TRBV11-2 to TRBJ1-1; TRBD1 matches at 8 bases. Germline lookup yields CDR1 SGHAT and CDR2 FQNNGV. This CDR3 comprises 13 residues. Losses at the gene ends were 7 bases for V and 6 bases for J; bases not matched to a gene: 7. CDR3 DNA sequence: TGTGCCAGCACCACGACAGGGGACGCTGAAGCTTTCTTT. As protein: CASTTTGDAEAFF.

V gene TRBV2 combines with J gene TRBJ1-2; a weak D match, TRBD1 (6 bases). Germline-derived CDR1 and CDR2 are SNHLY and FYNNEI. V was trimmed by 8 bases and J by 4 bases, leaving 11 bases between them. The CDR3 contains 12 residues. Written as DNA, the CDR3 is TGTGCCAGCGCGACAGGCGGCTATGGCTACACCTTC. As protein: CASATGGYGYTF.

The CDR3 DNA follows: TGTGCCAGTAGTATAGGTGTGTCAGGGACCTACGAGCAGTACTTC. Translated: CASSIGVSGTYEQYF. The V call is TRBV19, the J call TRBJ2-7, with a weak D call TRBD1 (5 bases). The germline gives CDR1 LNHDA, CDR2 SQIVND (reference sequence). This CDR3 spans 15 amino acids. Trimming cost V 1 base and J 2 bases, with 12 bases left between them.

This chain connects TRBV6-5 to TRBJ1-2; no clear D. Trimming pared 0 bases from V and 2 bases from J, leaving 7 bases between. The CDR3 loop spans 14 amino acids. Germline lookup yields CDR1 MNHEY and CDR2 SVGAGI. CDR3 DNA sequence: TGTGCCAGCAGTTACTCTTTCCGGAACTATGGCTACACCTTC. Amino acid sequence: CASSYSFRNYGYTF.

The chain is built from TRBV10-2 and TRBJ1-6, with D tentatively TRBD1 (6 bases). The CDR3 length is 18 residues. The V end was cut by 0 bases, the J end by 3 bases, with 15 bases between. The germline CDR1 and CDR2 sequences are WSHSY and SAAADI. The CDR3 here is CASSESQIGGVYNSPLHF. The CDR3 DNA reads TGCGCCAGCAGTGAGTCCCAAATAGGGGGGGTCTATAATTCACCCCTCCACTTT.

The chain carries TRBV19 and TRBJ1-5; D is unresolved. Germline lookup yields CDR1 LNHDA and CDR2 SQIVND (reference sequence). The CDR3 sequence is 14 residues long. Between the trimmed V and J ends, which lost 3 bases and 5 bases, there was a span of 11 bases. Here the CDR3 reads CASSIFSSHQPQHF. The CDR3 DNA follows: TGTGCCAGTAGTATTTTCAGTTCCCATCAGCCCCAGCATTTT.

In this sample, this clone turned up a few times. This rearrangement joins TRBV24-1 to TRBJ1-5, with 7 bases fitting TRBD1. The CDR3 extends over 16 amino acids. Germline V gene lookup returns CDR1 KGHDR and CDR2 SFDVKD. Trimming cost V 5 bases and J 0 bases; bases outside gene matches: 6. The CDR3 DNA reads as TGTGCCACCAGTGCCCCCAGGGGGAATAGCAATCAGCCCCAGCATTTT. It codes for CATSAPRGNSNQPQHF.

The chain is built from TRBV6-5 and TRBJ2-1; 13 bases agree with TRBD2. This CDR3 has 14 amino acids. CDR1 MNHEY and CDR2 SVGAGI come from the germline V gene. With 5 bases clipped from V and 6 bases from J, the junction kept 1 base outside the gene matches. CDR3 coding DNA: TGTGCCAGCAGTACTAGCGGGGGGGCCAATGAGCAGTTCTTC. Protein sequence: CASSTSGGANEQFF.

The chain recombines TRBV6-4 with TRBJ1-5; D not certain. The CDR3 runs 14 residues. CDR1 and CDR2 from the germline V gene are MRHNA and SNTAGT. V lost 3 bases and J lost 0, with 6 bases in between. The CDR3 sequence: CASSEYYSNQPQHF. CDR3 in DNA: TGTGCCAGCAGTGAATATTATAGCAATCAGCCCCAGCATTTT.

This chain links TRBV18 with TRBJ1-1, with 7 bases aligning to TRBD1. The CDR3 spans 15 residues. CDR1 and CDR2 from the germline V gene are KGHSH and LQKENI. V dropped 2 bases and J dropped 1; count of bases not matched to a gene: 4. CDR3 sequence (DNA): TGTGCCAGCTCACCAAACAGGGGAGAGAACACTGAAGCTTTCTTT. Its protein is CASSPNRGENTEAFF.

In DNA, the CDR3 is TGTGCCAGCAGCTTTGGGACTAGCGGAATAGATACGCAGTATTTT. Translation gives CASSFGTSGIDTQYF. The rearrangement joins TRBV5-6 to TRBJ2-3, with TRBD2 identical over 11 bases. Germline V lookup: CDR1 SGHDT, CDR2 YYEEEE. The CDR3 contains 15 residues. Losses at the gene ends were 2 bases for V and 5 bases for J; bases not matched to a gene: 4.